The 10 T cell receptor beta chains below come from one sample, sequenced in a study of CD4 T cells in relation to SARS-CoV-2 and coronaviruses. Only in-frame clones appear in the TCRdb table, and some are missing; sequencing was by immunoSEQ multiplex PCR. The sample has under 50,000 clones, roughly 90% seen once. Sample: memory CD4+ T cells from PBMCs. Every receptor here comes from an adult with COVID-19.

The rearrangement links TRBV3-1 (or the pseudogene TRBV3-2) to TRBJ1-5; D call uncertain. From germline, CDR1 is LGHDT and CDR2 YNNKEL (reference sequence). Trimming removed 0 bases at V and 6 bases at J, with 15 bases between. CDR3 length: 16 amino acids. CDR3: CASSQDLKAAVQPQHF. As DNA, the CDR3 is TGTGCCAGCAGCCAAGATCTGAAGGCAGCGGTTCAGCCCCAGCATTTT.

V is TRBV5-1 and J is TRBJ1-1; the D gene is possibly TRBD1 (5 bases). Germline V gives CDR1 SGHRS, CDR2 YFSETQ. Trimming pared 4 bases from V and 5 bases from J, leaving 21 bases between. The CDR3 sequence is 16 residues long. CDR3 DNA: TGCGCCAGCAGCGGGGCAGGGTCACTTCGAGATACTGAAGCTTTCTTT. This sequence encodes CASSGAGSLRDTEAFF.

The DNA for the CDR3 is TGCGCCAGCAGCTCCAACATAAGACTAGCGGGGTACACAGATACGCAGTATTTT. Its translation: CASSSNIRLAGYTDTQYF. J is TRBJ2-3 and V is TRBV5-1; TRBD2 matches 11 bases. Unmatched junction bases numbered 11, after V lost 3 bases and J lost 2 bases. The CDR3 is 18 amino acids. Germline CDR1 SGHRS, CDR2 YFSETQ. Based on the CDR3 plus reference TRBV5-1 and TRBJ2-3, the full variable domain is KAGVTQTPRYLIKTRGQQVTLSCSPISGHRSVSWYQQTPGQGLQFLFEYFSETQRNKGNFPGRFSGRQFSNSRSEMNVSTLELGDSALYLCASSSNIRLAGYTDTQYFGPGTRLTVL.

V and J are TRBV30 and TRBJ1-2; a weak D match, TRBD1 (6 bases). The CDR3 extends over 14 amino acids. V was shortened by 6 bases and J by 4 bases, with 18 bases between the two germline ends. Germline CDR1 GTSNPN, CDR2 SVGIG (reference sequence). The CDR3 DNA sequence: TGTGCCTGCCAAGGAGGGGGTCTCGGCTATGGCTACACCTTC. Translation gives CACQGGGLGYGYTF.

This sequence joins TRBV20-1 and TRBJ1-1; D may be TRBD1 (5 bases). The CDR3 is 10 amino acids. Germline V CDR1 and CDR2: DFQATT, SNEGSKA (reference sequence). V shed 4 bases and J shed 5 bases, with 5 bases lying between them. The CDR3 nucleotides read TGCAGTGCTAAGGGGACTGAAGCTTTCTTT. It is translated as CSAKGTEAFF.

The chain is built from TRBV29-1 and TRBJ2-5; 7 nucleotides align to TRBD1. CDR1 is SQVTM, CDR2 ANQGSEA, per germline. The CDR3 covers 13 residues. The V gene end was trimmed by 7 bases and the J gene end by 5 bases; junction bases not matched to a gene: 10. CDR3 bases: TGCAGCGCGATGACAGGGCTCCAGGAGACCCAGTACTTC. Amino acid sequence: CSAMTGLQETQYF.

The chain is built from TRBV29-1 and TRBJ2-5; 8 nucleotides agree with TRBD1. Germline trimming cut 7 bases from V and 1 base from J; bases unmatched to any gene: 26. From germline, CDR1 is SQVTM and CDR2 ANQGSEA. The CDR3 is 20 residues long. The CDR3 protein is CSAPTPPGQAPGTAQETQYF. The CDR3 nucleotides read TGCAGCGCCCCCACCCCGCCGGGACAGGCCCCTGGGACTGCCCAAGAGACCCAGTACTTC.

The chain joins TRBV19 to TRBJ2-7; 9 bases line up with TRBD2. The CDR3 covers 15 residues. Germline V gene data show CDR1 as LNHDA and CDR2 as SQIVND (reference sequence). V dropped 6 bases and J dropped 3; count of bases not matched to a gene: 9. The CDR3 sequence is CASRPASGDLYEQYF. The CDR3 nucleotides are TGTGCCAGTAGGCCGGCTAGCGGGGACCTCTACGAGCAGTACTTC. Full variable domain (remainder filled in from reference TRBV19 and TRBJ2-7): DGGITQSPKYLFRKEGQNVTLSCEQNLNHDAMYWYRQDPGQGLRLIYYSQIVNDFQKGDIAEGYSVSREKKESFPLTVTSAQKNPTAFYLCASRPASGDLYEQYFGPGTRLTVT.

The V and J genes are TRBV5-1 and TRBJ1-2, with D unresolved. V was trimmed by 3 bases and J by 4 bases, leaving 13 bases between them. Germline loops: CDR1 SGHRS, CDR2 YFSETQ. The CDR3 is 14 amino acids. CDR3 region: CASSSDGRLYGYTF. The CDR3 nucleotides read TGCGCCAGCAGCTCCGACGGACGGCTCTATGGCTACACCTTC. Filled out from reference TRBV5-1 and TRBJ1-2, the complete variable domain reads KAGVTQTPRYLIKTRGQQVTLSCSPISGHRSVSWYQQTPGQGLQFLFEYFSETQRNKGNFPGRFSGRQFSNSRSEMNVSTLELGDSALYLCASSSDGRLYGYTFGSGTRLTVV.

Notes on this clone: The junction shows a germline mismatch at one end, possibly a read error. V gene TRBV4-1 combines with J gene TRBJ2-1, with TRBD2 identical over 8 bases. CDR3 length equals 15 residues. Germline CDR1 MGHRA, CDR2 YSYEKL. CDR3 bases: TGCGCCAGCAGGCAAGCGGGGGCGTTAGACAATGAGCAGTTCTTC. It specifies CASRQAGALDNEQFF.